This passage covers 32 T cell receptor beta chains from one sample sequenced in a study of blood T cell repertoires in COVID-19. Repertoires were generated with immunoSEQ multiplex PCR, while TCRdb's copy carries only in-frame clones and drops some. Of tens of thousands of clones listed, approximately 84% are singletons. Sequences were obtained from peripheral blood. These receptors were collected from a human donor in a cohort sampled during active COVID-19.

In DNA, the CDR3 is TGTGCCAGCAGCCAACTCACAGTAGGCAGGTCACCCCTCCACTTT. It encodes CASSQLTVGRSPLHF. The chain recombines TRBV3-1 (or the pseudogene TRBV3-2) with TRBJ1-6; D remains unclear. The germline gives CDR1 LGHDT, CDR2 YNNKEL (reference sequence). Trimming cost V 2 bases and J 10 bases, with 15 bases left between them. This CDR3 has 15 residues.

The chain links TRBV10-3 to TRBJ2-3, with TRBD2 matching 9 bases. Germline V lookup: CDR1 ENHRY, CDR2 SYGVKD. Unmatched junction bases numbered 13, after V lost 10 bases and J lost 2 bases. CDR3 length: 16 amino acids. The CDR3 region has the DNA TGTGCCACCTCCCTCAGCGGGGGGTTTTCCACAGATACGCAGTATTTT. Protein sequence: CATSLSGGFSTDTQYF.

The gene calls are TRBV6-4 and TRBJ2-7; 9 bases line up with TRBD1. Per the germline V gene, CDR1 is MRHNA and CDR2 is SNTAGT. V lost 2 bases to trimming and J lost 2 bases; unmatched junction nucleotides: 10. The CDR3 runs to 17 residues. The CDR3 loop is CASSDTYRGLNPYEQYF. In nucleotides, the CDR3 is TGTGCCAGCAGTGACACCTACAGGGGGCTGAACCCCTACGAGCAGTACTTC.

The chain employs TRBV7-2 and TRBJ2-7, with 10 bases matching TRBD2. Germline CDR1 SGHTA, CDR2 FQGNSA. The CDR3 is 14 residues long. J gave up 0 bases and V 6 bases, and 2 bases lay outside the gene matches. The CDR3 region is CASSGTSVSYEQYF. CDR3 nucleotide sequence: TGTGCCAGCAGTGGGACTAGCGTCTCCTACGAGCAGTACTTC.

This chain links TRBV19 with TRBJ1-4; no firm D call. The length of the CDR3 is 12 residues. V shed 8 bases and J shed 8 bases, with 12 bases lying between them. Per germline, CDR1 LNHDA and CDR2 SQIVND (reference sequence). The CDR3 sequence is CASGDLKEKLFF. In nucleotides, the CDR3 is TGTGCCAGTGGAGATTTAAAGGAAAAACTGTTTTTT.

The J gene is TRBJ1-2, the V gene TRBV3-1 (or the pseudogene TRBV3-2); 8 bases align to TRBD1. Losses at the gene ends were 3 bases for V and 6 bases for J; bases not matched to a gene: 15. Germline CDR1 is LGHDT and CDR2 is YNNKEL (reference sequence). The CDR3 has 17 amino acids. The CDR3 nucleotides are TGTGCCAGCAGCCACCTCGTATTCCAGGGGGCCGGGAATGGCTACACCTTC. Residues: CASSHLVFQGAGNGYTF.

The J gene is TRBJ2-2, the V gene TRBV10-2; TRBD2 is a possible D gene (7 bases). The V end was cut by 6 bases, the J end by 5 bases, with 13 bases between. This CDR3 is built from 14 residues. The V gene's germline CDR1 is WSHSY and CDR2 SAAADI. CDR3 DNA: TGCGCCAGCAGAGGGGGGGCCGCGACCGGGGAGCTGTTTTTT. Encoded protein: CASRGGAATGELFF.

This clone was found a few times. V usage is TRBV6-2 or TRBV6-3 and J usage is TRBJ2-1, with a weak D call TRBD2 (6 bases). The CDR3 has 16 residues. Trimming removed 0 bases from V and 3 bases from J, with 12 bases in between. Germline CDR1 and CDR2: MNHEY and SVGEGT. DNA for the CDR3: TGTGCCAGCAGTTACTCCCCCGCCGGGGGCTACAATGAGCAGTTCTTC. Its translation: CASSYSPAGGYNEQFF.

Here the CDR3 DNA reads TGCGCCAGCAGCTACTCCGGGACAGGGTATCAGCCCCAGCATTTT. It is translated as CASSYSGTGYQPQHF. The chain links TRBV5-1 to TRBJ1-5; 9 positions match TRBD1. V dropped 3 bases and J dropped 5; count of bases not matched to a gene: 6. This CDR3 has 15 residues. CDR1 and CDR2 from the germline V gene are SGHRS and YFSETQ.

The V and J genes are TRBV28 and TRBJ2-5; the D is unclear. The CDR3 is 16 amino acids. Per the germline V gene, CDR1 is MDHEN and CDR2 is SYDVKM. Trimming pared 7 bases from V and 7 bases from J, leaving 25 bases between. The CDR3 sequence is CASNSQNTADAWTQYF. The CDR3 DNA sequence: TGTGCCAGCAACTCCCAAAATACGGCGGATGCGTGGACCCAGTACTTC. Full variable domain (rest looked up from reference TRBV28 and TRBJ2-5): DVKVTQSSRYLVKRTGEKVFLECVQDMDHENMFWYRQDPGLGLRLIYFSYDVKMKEKGDIPEGYSVSREKKERFSLILESASTNQTSMYLCASNSQNTADAWTQYFGPGTRLLVL.

In its sample, this clone was seen a few times. This chain connects TRBV10-1 to TRBJ2-3, with a weak D call TRBD2 (6 bases). Trimming removed 6 bases from V and 1 base from J, with 11 bases in between. Per the germline V gene, CDR1 is WNHNN and CDR2 is SYGVQD (reference sequence). CDR3 size: 14 residues. The CDR3 sequence is CASSETGGTDTQYF. The CDR3 coding sequence is TGCGCCAGCAGCGAAACGGGAGGCACAGATACGCAGTATTTT.

This clone came up a few times. The V gene is TRBV2, the J gene TRBJ2-3; D is unclear. The CDR3 length is 12 residues. V was cut by 7 bases and J by 0 bases, with 5 bases left in between. Germline V gives CDR1 SNHLY, CDR2 FYNNEI. CDR3 sequence: CASTQSTDTQYF. DNA of the CDR3: TGTGCCAGCACCCAGAGCACAGATACGCAGTATTTT.

The V and J genes are TRBV19 and TRBJ2-3; 8 positions agree with TRBD2. V was pared by 3 bases and J by 2 bases, with 4 bases of the junction left unmatched. This CDR3 comprises 15 residues. CDR1 and CDR2 (germline): LNHDA, SQIVND (reference sequence). The CDR3 nucleotides read TGTGCCAGTAGTATCGGGGGGGCCAACACAGATACGCAGTATTTT. It encodes CASSIGGANTDTQYF. The entire variable domain, with the rest obtained from reference TRBV19 and TRBJ2-3, is as follows: DGGITQSPKYLFRKEGQNVTLSCEQNLNHDAMYWYRQDPGQGLRLIYYSQIVNDFQKGDIAEGYSVSREKKESFPLTVTSAQKNPTAFYLCASSIGGANTDTQYFGPGTRLTVL.

The V and J genes are TRBV7-3 and TRBJ2-1; D is possibly TRBD2 (7 bases). Trimming shortened V by 5 bases and J by 4 bases, and 18 bases separated the two germline ends. Germline V CDR1 and CDR2: SGHTA, FQGTGA. The CDR3 spans 16 residues. The CDR3 nucleotides are TGTGCCAGCAGCCTCCTTGGGGGGGGCGGATACAATGAGCAGTTCTTC. Residues: CASSLLGGGGYNEQFF. Based on the CDR3 plus reference TRBV7-3 and TRBJ2-1, the full variable domain is GAGVSQTPSNKVTEKGKYVELRCDPISGHTALYWYRQSLGQGPEFLIYFQGTGAADDSGLPNDRFFAVRPEGSVSTLKIQRTERGDSAVYLCASSLLGGGGYNEQFFGPGTRLTVL.

The chain carries TRBV28 and TRBJ1-2; perhaps TRBD1 as D (6 bases). Per the germline V gene, CDR1 is MDHEN and CDR2 is SYDVKM. V shed 8 bases and J shed 4 bases, with 23 bases lying between them. The CDR3 spans 16 residues. Here the CDR3 reads CASGSPTGGGFYGYTF. DNA for the CDR3: TGTGCCAGCGGAAGCCCGACTGGGGGGGGCTTCTATGGCTACACCTTC.

This chain connects TRBV7-3 to TRBJ2-5; no definite D call. The CDR3 totals 13 residues. V shed 5 bases and J shed 3 bases, with 10 bases lying between them. From germline, CDR1 is SGHTA and CDR2 FQGTGA. The CDR3 sequence is CASSATLKETQYF. Written as DNA, the CDR3 is TGTGCCAGCAGCGCGACATTAAAAGAGACCCAGTACTTC.

This clone showed up just a few times. The chain joins TRBV16 to TRBJ1-5, with D hard to call. V was cut by 1 base and J by 7 bases, with 14 bases left in between. CDR1 and CDR2 (germline): KGHSY, FQNENV. The length of the CDR3 is 15 residues. The CDR3 bases are TGTGCCAGCAGCCAATTAACGGGGAGGCGACAGCCCCAGCATTTT. It yields the protein CASSQLTGRRQPQHF.

This rearrangement joins TRBV21-1 to TRBJ2-1; the table's D call, TRBD2, has no DNA check behind it. TRBV21-1 is a listed pseudogene. CDR3 length equals 17 residues. The CDR3 nucleotides are TGTGCCAGCAGCAAATCCGACCTAGCGGGAATCAACAATGAGCAGTTCTTC. It yields the protein CASSKSDLAGINNEQFF.

For the CDR3, the DNA is TGTGCCAGCAGCTTGGGACCCGGGACAGGACGGGAAAAACTGTTTTTT. It is translated as CASSLGPGTGREKLFF. The genes are TRBV5-6 and TRBJ1-4; 8 bases are a match to TRBD1. The CDR3 is made up of 16 amino acids. Germline-derived CDR1 and CDR2 are SGHDT and YYEEEE. J gave up 8 bases and V 0 bases, and 9 bases lay outside the gene matches.

The rearrangement links TRBV5-5 to TRBJ1-5, with 8 bases aligning to TRBD1. V shed 4 bases and J 1 base; nucleotides not matched to a gene: 7. The CDR3 totals 16 residues. In germline, CDR1 is SGHKS, CDR2 YYEKEE (reference sequence). The DNA of the CDR3 is TGTGCCAGCAGCCTACGCGGGACAGGAAGCAATCAGCCCCAGCATTTT. Residues: CASSLRGTGSNQPQHF.

This clone was detected once. The CDR3 loop is CASSVGLARTDTQYF. Here the CDR3 DNA reads TGTGCCAGTAGTGTTGGACTAGCGAGAACAGATACGCAGTATTTT. The chain uses TRBV19 and TRBJ2-3; 9 bases fit TRBD2. CDR3 length: 15 amino acids. CDR1 and CDR2 from the germline V gene are LNHDA and SQIVND (reference sequence). Trimming cost V 5 bases and J 3 bases; bases outside gene matches: 6.

In this sample, this clone turned up once. V and J are TRBV5-1 and TRBJ2-7; 9 bases are shared with TRBD1. The V and J ends lost 3 bases and 2 bases, in that order; junction bases with no gene match: 3. There are 14 residues in the CDR3. Looked up from germline, CDR1 is SGHRS and CDR2 is YFSETQ. In DNA form, the CDR3 reads TGCGCCAGCAGCTCCGGGGACAGGGCCTACGAGCAGTACTTC. Translating gives CASSSGDRAYEQYF.

The rearrangement links TRBV7-8 to TRBJ1-1; D is unresolved. V was shortened by 5 bases and J by 5 bases, with 15 bases between the two germline ends. The CDR3 runs to 14 residues. CDR1 is SGHVS, CDR2 FQNEAQ, per germline. The CDR3 sequence is CASSVKRLPTEAFF. The CDR3 DNA is TGTGCCAGCAGCGTAAAGCGGCTGCCTACTGAAGCTTTCTTT.

The chain is built from TRBV7-9 and TRBJ2-5; 9 nucleotides line up with TRBD1. The trim removed 4 bases at V and 5 bases at J, leaving 2 bases unmatched. Germline values: CDR1 SEHNR, CDR2 FQNEAQ (reference sequence). The CDR3 has 13 residues. In DNA, the CDR3 is TGTGCCAGCAGCTGGGGACAGGGTGAGACCCAGTACTTC. Translating it yields CASSWGQGETQYF.

This clone was found once. The J gene is TRBJ1-2, the V gene TRBV6-5; 8 bases match TRBD1. The CDR3 loop spans 15 amino acids. CDR1 and CDR2 from the germline V gene are MNHEY and SVGAGI. J gave up 4 bases and V 7 bases, and 11 bases lay outside the gene matches. In DNA, the CDR3 is TGTGCCAGCAACCAGGACAGGGAGGCTAGCTATGGCTACACCTTC. Protein product: CASNQDREASYGYTF.

This chain uses TRBV6-1 with TRBJ2-2; 7 nucleotides agree with TRBD1. CDR3 size: 17 residues. V lost 6 bases and J lost 0; bases outside the gene matches: 10. Germline loops: CDR1 MNHNS, CDR2 SASEGT. The CDR3 nucleotides are TGTGCCAGCAGCGAATGGTCCGGGACAGCGAACACCGGGGAGCTGTTTTTT. It encodes CASSEWSGTANTGELFF.

Here the CDR3 reads CATDSDRANQPQHF. The CDR3 DNA follows: TGTGCCACAGATTCGGACAGGGCCAATCAGCCCCAGCATTTT. V gene TRBV10-3 combines with J gene TRBJ1-5, with 8 positions matching TRBD1. The CDR3 sequence is 14 residues long. The germline CDR1 and CDR2 sequences are ENHRY and SYGVKD. V dropped 10 bases and J dropped 3; count of bases not matched to a gene: 8.

The J gene is TRBJ2-3, the V gene TRBV20-1; tentative D call: TRBD2 (7 bases). The V gene lost 3 bases and the J gene lost 0 bases, with 10 bases spanning the gap. The CDR3 has 14 amino acids. Germline CDR1 DFQATT, CDR2 SNEGSKA (reference sequence). The CDR3 loop is CSASSGGSTDTQYF. CDR3 bases: TGCAGTGCTAGTTCGGGGGGCAGCACAGATACGCAGTATTTT.

The J gene is TRBJ2-1, the V gene TRBV4-2, with 12 bases identical to TRBD2. The CDR3 extends over 17 amino acids. V trimming: 0 bases; J trimming: 9 bases; junction bases outside the gene matches: 9. CDR1 and CDR2 (germline): LGHNA, YNFKEQ. CDR3 region: CASSQDRASGGALEQFF. CDR3 DNA: TGTGCCAGCAGCCAAGATCGAGCTAGCGGGGGGGCACTTGAGCAGTTCTTC.

The chain employs TRBV12-5 and TRBJ1-1, with a tentative D call TRBD1 (6 bases). The V gene's germline CDR1 is LGHNT and CDR2 FRNRAP. Deletions cut 0 bases from V and 5 bases from J, with 13 bases between. This CDR3 is 15 amino acids long. The CDR3 loop reads CASGLVLAGVTEAFF. The CDR3, as DNA: TGTGCTAGTGGTTTGGTACTGGCAGGGGTTACTGAAGCTTTCTTT.

This rearrangement joins TRBV12-3 or TRBV12-4 to TRBJ1-5, with a possible D match to TRBD1 (5 bases). V shed 4 bases and J shed 6 bases, with 10 bases lying between them. The CDR3 extends over 13 amino acids. CDR3 DNA sequence: TGTGCCAGCAGTTCGACAGTGGGTCAGCCCCAGCATTTT. Translated, it gives CASSSTVGQPQHF.

The gene calls are TRBV9 and TRBJ1-4; a weak D match, TRBD1 (5 bases). The length of the CDR3 is 14 residues. Trimming stripped 3 bases from V and 8 bases from J, with 14 bases between. The germline V gene has CDR1 SGDLS and CDR2 YYNGEE. CDR3 sequence reads: CASSAAQGAEKLFF. The CDR3 coding sequence is TGTGCCAGCAGCGCGGCCCAAGGGGCCGAAAAACTGTTTTTT.